This T cell receptor beta chain derives from a study of blood T cell repertoires in COVID-19. Overall study context: Sites across the United States, Italy and Spain contributed samples from acute and convalescent COVID-19. In each case, the material was cDNA or gDNA derived from T cells, B-cell-depleted T cells, or PBMCs.

As processed by the authors: Reference gene primer amplification gave nucleated cell count estimates. The table came from immunoSEQ multiplex PCR; TCRdb's copy has only in-frame clones and leaves some out. That table gives V, J and clone size, and the DNA gave D and trimming. The table shows approximately 150,000 clones, with about 85% occurring only once. Germline CDR1 and CDR2: LNHDA and SQIVND (reference sequence). CDR3 length: 14 residues. V shed 5 bases and J 4 bases; nucleotides not matched to a gene: 8. The source material was peripheral blood. This sequence was found in a woman aged 60-70 years with active or convalescent COVID-19. The V gene is TRBV19, the J gene TRBJ2-7, with 7 bases fitting TRBD1. The CDR3 region has the DNA TGTGCCAGTAGTTTGACAGGGCTCTCATACGAGCAGTACTTC. It is translated as CASSLTGLSYEQYF.